Given below is one TCR beta chain in context. This entry belongs to a study of metastatic and nonmetastatic thyroid tumors. MiXCR re-clonotyped the PCR reads for TCRdb. Found here are about 92,000 clones, under 15% of them singletons; the top ten hold 3.6%. No treatment had been given to any patient before thyroid surgery. The CDR3 has 13 amino acids. Germline V lookup: CDR1 MNHEY, CDR2 SVGEGT. The V and J ends lost 5 bases and 7 bases respectively, with 12 bases between them. Specimen: blood. The sequence was obtained from a female donor with papillary thyroid cancer or a benign thyroid nodule (not recorded which). Some clones in this sample may be carry-over from other donors' samples. The chain links TRBV6-2 or TRBV6-3 to TRBJ1-5; D ambiguous. The CDR3 sequence: CASSSWGSQPQHF. The CDR3 DNA is TGTGCCAGCAGTAGCTGGGGAAGCCAGCCCCAGCATTTT.